This entry concerns a single T cell receptor beta chain. This specimen belongs to a study of blood T cell repertoires in COVID-19. Study-wide background: COVID-19 samples, acute and convalescent, were from the United States, Italy and Spain. The analysed material was cDNA or gDNA that came from T cells, B-cell-depleted T cells, or PBMCs.

In the original processing: From reference gene primer amplification, estimates of nucleated cell counts were derived. Produced via immunoSEQ multiplex PCR; TCRdb's table is partial and in-frame only. V, J and clone size are taken as reported in that table, and D and trimming were inferred from the DNA itself. The table has 69,000 or so clones, about four fifths seen once. Between the trimmed V and J ends, which lost 2 bases and 6 bases, there was a span of 17 bases. CDR3 length: 15 amino acids. CDR1 and CDR2 from the germline V gene are SGDLS and YYNGEE. The chain carries TRBV9 and TRBJ1-2, with D possibly matching TRBD1 (6 bases). The sequence was obtained from a woman aged 80 or older with active or convalescent COVID-19. Sequenced input: peripheral blood. CDR3 coding DNA: TGTGCCAGCAGCGTCACGGGACATCCGGTTGATGGCTACACCTTC. Amino acid sequence: CASSVTGHPVDGYTF.